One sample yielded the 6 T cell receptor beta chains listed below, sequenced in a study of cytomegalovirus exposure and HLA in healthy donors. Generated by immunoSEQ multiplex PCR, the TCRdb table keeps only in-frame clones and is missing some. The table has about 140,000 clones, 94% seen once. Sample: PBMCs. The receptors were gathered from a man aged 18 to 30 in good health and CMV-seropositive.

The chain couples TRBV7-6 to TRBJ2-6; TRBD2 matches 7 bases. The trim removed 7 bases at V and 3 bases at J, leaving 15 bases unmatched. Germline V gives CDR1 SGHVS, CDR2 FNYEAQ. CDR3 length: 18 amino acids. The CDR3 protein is CASTLSSGGFLGANVLTF. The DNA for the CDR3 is TGTGCCAGCACTCTCTCGTCGGGAGGATTTCTTGGGGCCAACGTCCTGACTTTC.

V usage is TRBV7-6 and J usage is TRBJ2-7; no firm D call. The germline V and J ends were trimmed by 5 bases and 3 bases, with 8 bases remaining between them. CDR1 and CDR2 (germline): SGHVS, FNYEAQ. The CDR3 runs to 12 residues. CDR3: CASSTGYYEQYF. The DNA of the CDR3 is TGTGCCAGCAGCACCGGGTACTACGAGCAGTACTTC.

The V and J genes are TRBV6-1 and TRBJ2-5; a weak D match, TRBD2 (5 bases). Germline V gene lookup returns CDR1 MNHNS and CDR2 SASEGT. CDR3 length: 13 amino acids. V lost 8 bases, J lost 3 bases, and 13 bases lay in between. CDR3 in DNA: TGTGCCAGCGGACGCGGGTGGGAAGAGACCCAGTACTTC. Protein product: CASGRGWEETQYF.

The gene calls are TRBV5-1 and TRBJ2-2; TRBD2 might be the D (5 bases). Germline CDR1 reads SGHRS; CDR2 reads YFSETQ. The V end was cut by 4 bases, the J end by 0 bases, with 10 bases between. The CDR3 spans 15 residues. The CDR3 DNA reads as TGCGCCAGCAGCGCTAGCCCCTCGAACACCGGGGAGCTGTTTTTT. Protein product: CASSASPSNTGELFF.

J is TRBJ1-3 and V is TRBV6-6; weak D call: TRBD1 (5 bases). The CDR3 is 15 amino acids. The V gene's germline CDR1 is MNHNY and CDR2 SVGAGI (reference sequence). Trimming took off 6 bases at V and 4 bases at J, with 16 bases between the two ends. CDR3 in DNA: TGTGCCAGCAGACGAAGCCCAGGGCCCGGAAACACCATATATTTT. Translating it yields CASRRSPGPGNTIYF.

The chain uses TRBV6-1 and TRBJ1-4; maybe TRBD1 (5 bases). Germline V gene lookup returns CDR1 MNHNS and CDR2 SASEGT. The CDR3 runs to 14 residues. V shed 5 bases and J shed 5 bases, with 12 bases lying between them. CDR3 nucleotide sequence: TGTGCCAGCAGTAACCCGACAGCCAATGAAAAACTGTTTTTT. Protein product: CASSNPTANEKLFF.